Shown below are 21 T cell receptor beta chains from a single sample sequenced in a study of tumor-infiltrating lymphocytes in primary liver carcinoma. The authors made TCR beta cDNA from approximately 500 ng total RNA with a constant-region primer. For TCR beta, libraries were produced by three nested multiplex PCR rounds using slightly modified ARM-PCR. With TRBV1-TRBV30 forward primers and a C-beta reverse primer, the first two PCR rounds were run for approximately 10 cycles each. TCRdb processed the multiplex PCR reads anew with MiXCR; each CDR3 protein has one entry. The sample contains 99,000 or so distinct CDR3 sequences, about four fifths of which appear only once. For each extraction, RNA and DNA were obtained together from approximately 20-30 mg of unsorted bulk tissue. Material: liver tumor tissue from sampling region 3. Sample subset: tumor region T3, left-lateral pole. These receptors all stem from a man in his forties with primary liver carcinoma and hepatitis B virus infection.

On this clonotype itself: Compared with germline, one end of the junction differs, possibly owing to a read error. Here the CDR3 DNA reads TGTGACAGCAGCCTAACGGGAGTATCTGGCTACACCTTT. Residues: CDSSLTGVSGYTF. The chain recombines TRBV11-2 with TRBJ1-2; the D is unclear. There are 13 residues in the CDR3. From germline, CDR1 is SGHAT and CDR2 FQNNGV.

A word on this clonotype: One end of the junction is discordant with germline, which a read error may explain. The CDR3 sequence is CARSQQGWEETQEF. The CDR3 DNA reads TGTGCCAGAAGCCAACAGGGGTGGGAAGAGACCCAGGAATTC. The chain carries TRBV6-5 and TRBJ2-5; 7 bases are a match to TRBD1. The CDR3 sequence is 14 residues long. Germline-derived CDR1 and CDR2 are MNHEY and SVGAGI.

On this clonotype: The germline gene is not matched at one end of the junction; a read error may be the cause. The chain combines TRBV11-1 with TRBJ2-4; D tentatively fits TRBD1 or TRBD2 (5 bases each). CDR1 SGHAT and CDR2 FQDESV come from the germline V gene (reference sequence). This CDR3 is 17 amino acids long. CDR3 sequence: CASSSPGTSRTKNIQHF. The DNA of the CDR3 is TGTGCCAGCAGCTCTCCCGGGACCAGCAGGACCAAAAACATTCAGCACTTC.

The gene calls are TRBV2 and TRBJ2-7, with 7 bases lining up with TRBD2. The V and J ends lost 3 bases and 4 bases, in that order; junction bases with no gene match: 18. Germline loops: CDR1 SNHLY, CDR2 FYNNEI. CDR3 length: 18 amino acids. The CDR3 region is CASSERLAEGLSTYEQYF. The DNA for the CDR3 is TGTGCCAGCAGTGAGCGGCTAGCGGAAGGCCTATCTACTTACGAGCAGTACTTC.

Worth noting for this clonotype: Relative to the germline gene, one junction end is altered; a read error may explain this. The rearrangement links TRBV11-1 to TRBJ1-2; D is ambiguous. Germline CDR1 reads SGHAT; CDR2 reads FQDESV (reference sequence). The CDR3 covers 13 residues. CDR3 DNA: TGTGCCAGTAGCTTGTTCCATAACTATGGCTATACCTTC. Residues: CASSLFHNYGYTF. The full variable domain, with the rest looked up from reference TRBV11-1 and TRBJ1-2, is EAEVAQSPRYKITEKSQAVAFWCDPISGHATLYWYRQILGQGPELLVQFQDESVVDDSQLPKDRFSAERLKGVDSTLKIQPAELGDSAMYLCASSLFHNYGYTFGSGTRLTVV.

A word on this clonotype: At one end, the junction sequence differs from germline, possibly due to a read error. This chain joins TRBV29-1 and TRBJ1-1; no reliable D call. Germline CDR1 is SQVTM and CDR2 is ANQGSEA. This CDR3 has 14 residues. CDR3 sequence reads: CSVVLGPMNTEAFF. In nucleotides, the CDR3 is TGCAGCGTTGTACTTGGCCCCATGAACACTGAAGCATTCTTT. The whole variable domain, remainder taken from reference TRBV29-1 and TRBJ1-1, is SAVISQKPSRDICQRGTSLTIQCQVDSQVTMMFWYRQQPGQSLTLIATANQGSEATYESGFVIDKFPISRPNLTFSTLTVSNMSPEDSSIYLCSVVLGPMNTEAFFGQGTRLTVV.

With regard to this clonotype: The junction differs from germline at one of its ends, possibly a read error. The chain has TRBV6-1 and TRBJ1-5, with D possibly matching TRBD1 (6 bases). Germline lookup yields CDR1 MNHNS and CDR2 SASEGT. This CDR3 is built from 16 residues. CDR3 nucleotides: TGTGCCAACAGTGGACGACAGGAAATTAGCAATCAACCCCAGCATTTT. Its protein is CANSGRQEISNQPQHF.

Regarding this clonotype: A junction end diverges from the germline sequence, so it may reflect a read error. The CDR3 spells CASSPWDRVNQPHHF. The DNA of the CDR3 is TGTGCCAGCAGCCCATGGGACAGGGTAAATCAACCCCATCATTTT. The chain has TRBV6-2 or TRBV6-3 and TRBJ1-5, with 9 bases matching TRBD1. The CDR3 runs to 15 residues. CDR1 MNHEY and CDR2 SVGEGT come from the germline V gene.

V usage is TRBV29-1 and J usage is TRBJ2-5; the D gene is possibly TRBD1 (5 bases). The CDR3 spans 14 residues. Trimming took off 8 bases at V and 5 bases at J, with 21 bases between the two ends. From germline, CDR1 is SQVTM and CDR2 ANQGSEA. The CDR3 DNA is TGCAGCATTGGCTGGGCAGGGATACGGGAGACCCAGTACTTC. Encoded protein: CSIGWAGIRETQYF.

Regarding this clonotype: A much larger clone differs by one base, so this may be a read error. This chain connects TRBV28 to TRBJ2-1, with D perhaps TRBD2 (6 bases). The CDR3 is made up of 14 amino acids. V lost 5 bases to trimming and J lost 7 bases, with 15 bases between them. Germline-derived CDR1 and CDR2 are MDHEN and SYDVKM. The CDR3 region is CASSPSEGRNEQFF. In nucleotides, the CDR3 is TGTGCCAGCAGTCCGTCGGAGGGGAGAAATGAGCAGTTCTTC.

This chain uses TRBV5-5 with TRBJ1-1; D uncertain. V lost 8 bases, J lost 3 bases, and 14 bases lay in between. Germline values: CDR1 SGHKS, CDR2 YYEKEE (reference sequence). CDR3 length equals 13 residues. The CDR3 region has the DNA TGTGCCAGTAACTTTGTGGCCTACACTGAAGCTTTCTTT. Translated, it gives CASNFVAYTEAFF.

The rearrangement links TRBV12-3 or TRBV12-4 to TRBJ1-2; 8 nucleotides agree with TRBD1. The CDR3 spans 14 residues. V lost 5 bases and J lost 7; bases outside the gene matches: 9. As DNA, the CDR3 is TGTGCCAGCAGTCTGCCCGGACAGGGCCGTGGCTACACCTTC. It yields the protein CASSLPGQGRGYTF.

The V and J genes are TRBV5-1 and TRBJ2-1; no clear D gene. Germline CDR1 SGHRS, CDR2 YFSETQ. V lost 0 bases, J lost 16 bases, and 23 bases lay in between. The CDR3 is 15 residues long. The CDR3 DNA sequence: TGCGCCAGCAGCTTGGTTGGTGAGCCCTACAATGGGCACTTCTTC. This translates into CASSLVGEPYNGHFF.

This chain joins TRBV12-3 or TRBV12-4 and TRBJ2-1, with 7 bases that match TRBD2. Trimming removed 7 bases from V and 3 bases from J; junction bases left unmatched: 9. The CDR3 spans 15 residues. CDR3 DNA: TGTGCCAGCATCCTCAGCGGGAAAGGCTACAATGAGCAGTTCTTC. This translates into CASILSGKGYNEQFF.

The chain has TRBV30 and TRBJ2-2, with D unresolved. This CDR3 has 14 amino acids. Germline assignment: CDR1 GTSNPN and CDR2 SVGIG (reference sequence). V gave up 4 bases and J gave up 1 base, with 10 bases separating them. The CDR3 spells CAWTHSMNTGELFF. CDR3 DNA sequence: TGTGCCTGGACTCATAGCATGAACACCGGGGAGCTGTTTTTT.

With respect to this clonotype: The junction departs from germline at one end; a sequencing error may be responsible. The chain uses TRBV6-1 and TRBJ2-3, with D possibly matching TRBD1 (5 bases). Germline loops: CDR1 MNHNS, CDR2 SASEGT. The CDR3 is made up of 20 amino acids. This CDR3 reads CARSECPGHTNQASTDTQYF. Written as DNA, the CDR3 is TGCGCCAGAAGTGAGTGCCCAGGACACACAAATCAAGCTAGCACAGATACGCAGTATTTT.

The chain combines TRBV20-1 with TRBJ2-1, with 8 bases that match TRBD2. The CDR3 runs to 15 residues. CDR1 and CDR2 (germline): DFQATT, SNEGSKA (reference sequence). The V segment lost 7 bases and the J segment 9 bases; nucleotides outside the gene matches: 17. CDR3 residues: CSVSRLLAGKIEQFF. CDR3 DNA sequence: TGCAGTGTTAGTAGGTTGCTAGCGGGTAAAATTGAGCAGTTCTTC.

Concerning this clonotype: One end of the junction does not line up with germline, which may come from a read error. J is TRBJ2-7 and V is TRBV28, with 9 bases identical to TRBD1. The CDR3 covers 15 residues. The germline gives CDR1 MDHEN, CDR2 SYDVKM. This chain's CDR3 is CANTIFGTGPREQCF. The CDR3 region has the DNA TGTGCCAACACCATTTTCGGGACAGGGCCTAGGGAGCAGTGCTTC.

As for this clonotype: Since no conserved phenylalanine or tryptophan closes the CDR3, a read error is the likely cause. Because the CDR3's place on the DNA is in doubt, the DNA is left out and the CDR3 is given as listed by TCRdb. V is TRBV11-2 and J is TRBJ2-3; TRBD2 is taken as the D call from the table, unchecked against the DNA. Germline V gives CDR1 SGHAT, CDR2 FQNNGV. With termini counted, the CDR3 has 16 amino acids. Here the CDR3 reads CTSSLQAGVSTDTLYL.

This chain connects TRBV24-1 to TRBJ2-1; D not resolved. V was pared by 4 bases and J by 5 bases, with 17 bases between. The CDR3 runs 16 residues. Germline CDR1 KGHDR, CDR2 SFDVKD. CDR3 in amino acids: CATSDAAADVHNEQFF. As DNA, the CDR3 is TGTGCCACCAGTGACGCCGCGGCAGACGTCCACAATGAGCAGTTCTTC.

This clonotype showed up just a few times. Being one base from a much bigger clone, this may be a read error. This chain uses TRBV28 with TRBJ1-5; 7 nucleotides align to TRBD1. The CDR3 has 14 residues. Germline assignment: CDR1 MDHEN and CDR2 SYDVKM. CDR3 DNA: TGTGCCAGCAGTCTCAGACAGGGAGGGCAGCCCCATCATTTT. This translates into CASSLRQGGQPHHF.